Reported below is one TCR beta chain. Its target is unknown. The sample belongs to a study of a mutant IDH1 vaccine in newly diagnosed glioma. Study-wide background: Treated individuals were 62.5% male and roughly 40% female, averaging about 42 years of age.

Time point: week 35, safety follow-up. Doses consisted of 300 ug of mutant IDH1 20-mer peptide each, paired with topical imiquimod. Donors harbored newly found WHO grade 3 or 4 IDH1-mutant, ATRX-lost astrocytomas. TCRdb's copy holds only in-frame clones and misses some; the assay was immunoSEQ multiplex PCR. The repertoire holds tens of thousands of clones, 84% seen once, with over 9.5% in the top ten. This CDR3 is 14 amino acids long. Germline CDR1 reads SGHTA; CDR2 reads FQGNSA. V was pared by 5 bases and J by 3 bases, with 13 bases between. Study conclusions and caveats: Immune responses induced by the vaccine were seen in approximately 93% of patients, spanning multiple MHC alleles.

The specimen was PBMCs, collected from a glioma patient whose treatment included an IDH1 peptide vaccine. This clonotype was obtained from a man aged 18 to 30 with glioma. The chain carries TRBV7-2 and TRBJ1-1, with D uncertain. This chain's CDR3 is CASSPQVGYTEAFF. The CDR3 DNA follows: TGTGCCAGCAGCCCCCAGGTAGGGTACACTGAAGCTTTCTTT.